The 5 T cell receptor beta chains below come from one sample, sequenced in a study of shared clonotypes between healthy human individuals. Sequenced by immunoSEQ multiplex PCR; TCRdb stores in-frame clones only, minus some. The sample records roughly 650,000 clones, more than 95% being singletons. What was sequenced was naive CD4+ T cells sorted from blood. Subset reported: CD45RA+ positively selected. All receptors derive from a woman aged 30 to 39 in good health.

The chain joins TRBV4-2 to TRBJ2-1; 13 bases are a match to TRBD2. Germline CDR1 and CDR2: LGHNA and YNFKEQ. J was trimmed by 9 bases and V by 0 bases; bases with no gene match: 5. The CDR3 contains 16 residues. As DNA, the CDR3 is TGTGCCAGCAGCCAAGAAACTAGCGGGAGGGCCGTTGAGCAGTTCTTC. This codes for CASSQETSGRAVEQFF.

The chain has TRBV5-1 and TRBJ2-7, with 7 bases matching TRBD2. Trimming cost V 4 bases and J 2 bases; bases outside gene matches: 15. This CDR3 spans 17 amino acids. Germline-derived CDR1 and CDR2 are SGHRS and YFSETQ. CDR3 sequence: CASSRGLVGVKTYEQYF. The CDR3 DNA follows: TGCGCCAGCAGCCGCGGACTAGTGGGAGTTAAGACCTACGAGCAGTACTTC.

The rearrangement uses TRBV25-1 and TRBJ2-3; 14 bases are a match to TRBD2. J was trimmed by 5 bases and V by 2 bases; bases with no gene match: 3. Per germline, CDR1 MGHDK and CDR2 SYGVNS. CDR3 length: 16 residues. CDR3 sequence (DNA): TGTGCCAGCAGTGAAGGACTAGCGGGAGGATTAGATACGCAGTATTTT. Residues: CASSEGLAGGLDTQYF.

V is TRBV7-9 and J is TRBJ1-2; 7 bases fit TRBD1. The V gene's germline CDR1 is SEHNR and CDR2 FQNEAQ (reference sequence). With 4 bases clipped from V and 4 bases from J, the junction kept 9 bases outside the gene matches. This CDR3 contains 15 residues. DNA of the CDR3: TGTGCCAGCAGCTCTCGACAGGGAGACGCCTATGGCTACACCTTC. Protein sequence: CASSSRQGDAYGYTF.

Only one count was recorded for this clone. The genes are TRBV7-9 and TRBJ2-1; D unresolved. The CDR3 extends over 15 amino acids. The germline CDR1 and CDR2 sequences are SEHNR and FQNEAQ (reference sequence). Trimming shortened V by 1 base and J by 6 bases, and 13 bases separated the two germline ends. CDR3 amino acids: CASSLDLPPLNEQFF. The CDR3 DNA sequence: TGTGCCAGCAGCTTAGATCTTCCGCCCCTCAATGAGCAGTTCTTC.